This T cell receptor beta chain came from a study of blood T cell repertoires in COVID-19. Study-level information: The origin of the acute and convalescent COVID-19 samples was the United States, Italy and Spain. Sources were T cells, B-cell-depleted T cells, or PBMCs; the material itself was cDNA or gDNA.

CDR3 size: 11 residues. V lost 6 bases and J 6 bases, leaving 10 bases between the germline ends. Germline V gene sequence: CDR1 DFQATT, CDR2 SNEGSKA (reference sequence). Authors' methods: Researchers report that nucleated cell counts were estimated from reference gene primer amplification. Generated by immunoSEQ multiplex PCR, the TCRdb table keeps only in-frame clones and is missing some. V, J and clone size are those of that table, while D and trimming were read from the DNA. The sample consists of 45,000 to 55,000 clones, around 91% of them appearing once. The sequence derives from a human donor in a cohort sampled during active COVID-19. The chain joins TRBV20-1 to TRBJ2-3, with unresolved D. Sequenced sample: peripheral blood. In DNA, the CDR3 is TGCAGTGCCATCAAGAGGGATACGCAGTATTTT. This codes for CSAIKRDTQYF.